Detailed here is one T cell receptor beta chain. The antigen remains unidentified. An end of the junction differs from the germline gene, which may be a read error. Patients in the hyperthyroidism group, adults aged 18 to 65, were newly diagnosed, under 2 months' duration. The CDR3 has 12 residues. Germline V gene data show CDR1 as LNHDA and CDR2 as SQIVND (reference sequence). This entry is derived from a study of Graves' ophthalmopathy and Graves' hyperthyroidism. Whole-study context: No progression to ophthalmopathy over 18 months defined stable hyperthyroidism. Whole-study results and caveats: Detection in blood was also observed for most expanded thyroid clonotypes above 0.001 frequency.

From RNA, the CDR3 regions of TCR beta chains were amplified and sequenced. First-round RT-PCR employed HTBI primers, with a second-round multiplex PCR after it. TCRdb recomputed calls from the multiplex PCR reads with MiXCR, one row per CDR3 protein. The table records some 1.1 million distinct CDR3 sequences, about 35% of them present only once. This chain uses TRBV19 with TRBJ1-6; D possibly corresponds to TRBD1 (6 bases). The sequence derives from an adult man with Graves' hyperthyroidism. The sample was peripheral blood or thyroid tissue (not recorded which). As DNA, the CDR3 is TGTGCCAGTAGTCCGGGGGCGACACCCCCCCACTTT. This codes for CASSPGATPPHF.